This T cell receptor beta chain was identified in a study of blood T cell repertoires in COVID-19 (dated by TCRdb to 2018 to 2020). Study-wide context: Collaborator samples came from the United States, Italy and Spain and covered acute and convalescent phases of COVID-19. The samples were drawn from two sources: the first 160 participants of the ongoing ImmuneRACE study, and 1,000 to 1,500 subjects contributed by 6 global collaborators. Subjects who had been exposed to COVID-19, were actively infected with it, or had recovered from it provided the deeply sampled blood TCRbeta repertoires that made up the dataset. Nearly every sample came with metadata listing a de-identified subject ID, COVID-19 status, age in years and sex. Where available, HLA class I and class II types were taken from metadata supplied by the sample provider and were not determined by assay-based typing. The repertoires were released in a freely available public database intended as a resource for research on the immune response to SARS-CoV-2. The prospective study material was composed of cDNA or gDNA derived from T cells, B-cell-depleted T cells, or PBMCs. Here is what the overall study found, with its caveats: The amount of clinical and demographic metadata varied by source and participant and was provided uncurated.

Each collaborating institution followed its own protocols to collect whole blood in K2EDTA tubes. Collaborator samples were shipped for TCRbeta analysis as frozen whole blood, isolated PBMCs, or DNA extracted from either sample type. TCRbeta CDR3 regions were amplified from genomic DNA by means of the immunoSEQ Assay, a bias-controlled multiplex PCR. The original methods were these. The number of nucleated cells in each sample was estimated from the amplification of reference gene primers within the assay. To quantify the absolute abundance of each unique TCRbeta CDR3 rearrangement, sequence reads were collapsed and filtered. For each sample, productive Simpson clonality was calculated as the square root of Simpson's diversity index over productive rearrangements. This immuneACCESS table, as held by TCRdb, lists in-frame sequences with V and J called but not all clones. Of the missing ones, under half trace to an unresolved V gene in checked studies; the others have no known cause. The V and J calls and clone size were taken over from that table, and D and trimming were inferred from the DNA. Counted in this sample were 150,000 to 200,000 clones; approximately 88% of them appeared once. 2.9% of the sample is in the top ten clones.

V is clipped by 0 bases and J by 5 bases, and the sequence between their germline boundaries is 14 bases long. CDR1 and CDR2 are read off the germline V gene (reference sequence) as LGHDT and YNNKEL. The CDR3 starts with the cysteine, ends with the phenylalanine, and has 15 residues. Just the 45-base CDR3 DNA is kept, in frame starting at base 1. Concerning this clone itself: The antigen this receptor binds is unknown. Per-base qualities were not stored, and no clone one base away is much larger.

This TCR was sampled from a woman aged 60-75 years with acute or convalescent COVID-19. Sequenced sample: peripheral blood. The chain is encoded by TRBV3-1 (or the pseudogene TRBV3-2) joined to TRBJ2-7; D gene: possibly TRBD1, on 6 matching bases. The DNA reads TGTGCCAGCAGCCAAGATCTTGGGGACACCCACGAGCAGTACTTC. This encodes CASSQDLGDTHEQYF.